This note documents a single T cell receptor beta chain sequence. The data were obtained in a study of cytomegalovirus exposure and HLA in healthy donors. It was with 60 Vbeta and 13 Jbeta primers that the PCR ran. TCRdb keeps only in-frame clones here, not all; method: immunoSEQ multiplex PCR. The sample yields some 140,000 clones, roughly 80% seen once. The sequencing sample was made of PBMCs. This sequence was found in a man aged 30-40 years in good health and CMV-seronegative.

In nucleotides, the CDR3 is TGCGCCAGCAGCTTGGCGGGACGGGAGGGCTACACCTTC. Translating it yields CASSLAGREGYTF. The chain carries TRBV5-1 and TRBJ1-2, with D maybe TRBD1 (5 bases). The length of the CDR3 is 13 residues. Germline V gene lookup returns CDR1 SGHRS and CDR2 YFSETQ. V dropped 0 bases and J dropped 8 bases, with 11 bases sitting between them.